This T cell receptor beta chain emerged from a study of blood T cell repertoires in COVID-19. Across the whole study: The United States, Italy and Spain supplied acute and convalescent COVID-19 samples. In each case, the material was cDNA or gDNA derived from T cells, B-cell-depleted T cells, or PBMCs.

Authors' processing steps: Amplified reference gene primers provided the basis for estimating nucleated cell counts. Assay: immunoSEQ multiplex PCR; the TCRdb copy retains only in-frame clones and omits some. V and J calls and clone size are as listed in that table; D and trimming were resolved from the DNA. The repertoire holds 75,000 or so clones, with 84% as singletons. The CDR3 extends over 16 amino acids. The receptor was derived from a man aged 45-65 years with acute or convalescent COVID-19. The source material was peripheral blood. The V call is TRBV21-1, the J call TRBJ1-5; TRBD1 is taken as the D call from the table, unchecked against the DNA. TRBV21-1 is tagged as a pseudogene. This CDR3 is CASSERTGPDNQPQHF. CDR3 bases: TGTGCCAGCAGCGAGAGGACAGGGCCGGACAATCAGCCCCAGCATTTT.